This record covers a single T cell receptor beta chain. These data belong to a study of regulatory T cells in long-lasting Graves disease. HTBI primers from iRepertoire and Arm-PCR of CDR3 regions yielded the TCR beta libraries. A single record per CDR3 protein comes from TCRdb applying MiXCR to the multiplex PCR reads. The sample lists some 250,000 distinct CDR3 sequences; 18% were seen once. Time point of the sample: newly diagnosed GD, antithyroid drugs for less than 3 months. PBMCs were the source of the RNA used for TCR sequencing. There are 13 residues in the CDR3. The ends were cut back, 8 bases at V and 1 base at J, with 9 bases in the middle. The V gene's germline CDR1 is MNHNS and CDR2 SASEGT. These data were likewise used in another study, on T cells in Graves' hyperthyroidism and ophthalmopathy.

The receptor was derived from a woman under 40 with Graves disease. The input for sequencing was peripheral blood mononuclear cells (PBMCs), taken at new diagnosis, from a patient treated with antithyroid drugs. The V and J genes are TRBV6-1 and TRBJ1-5; D not resolved. CDR3 region: CASSVLSNQPQHF. The CDR3 coding sequence is TGTGCCAGCTCGGTCCTCAGCAATCAGCCCCAGCATTTT.